This T cell receptor (beta chain) was documented in a study of T cell changes during pregnancy in multiple sclerosis (dated by TCRdb to between 2019 and 2020). Background on the whole study: The study examined how the T cell repertoire changed over the course of pregnancy in women with multiple sclerosis.

Sequences LGHNA (CDR1) and YNFKEQ (CDR2) are obtained from the germline V gene. V loses 0 bases, J loses 2 bases, and the germline ends lie 10 bases apart. The CDR3 has 15 amino acids, counting the end cysteine and phenylalanine. Only CDR3 DNA is held: 45 bases, read in frame from base 1. A remark on this clone: Its antigen remains unidentified. No much larger clonotype is one base removed from it; base qualities were not supplied.

To prepare the library, the immunoSEQ multiplex PCR assay was applied. TCRdb mirrors the immuneACCESS table, restricted to in-frame sequences. Some clones are absent from its copies; in checked studies, under half trace to an unresolved V gene, and the reason for the others is unknown. The sample data list roughly 45,000 clones, and about 85% of these were observed just once. Around 1% of the sample rests with the top ten. The material sequenced was CD4+ T cells from peripheral blood mononuclear cells, taken in the second trimester of pregnancy. Recombination linked TRBV4-2 to TRBJ1-2, with a weak D call of TRBD1 (6 bases match). This TCR derives from a female donor with multiple sclerosis, enrolled in a pregnancy study. The DNA reads TGTGCCAGCAGCCAAGATCCGGGGGGCAACTATGGCTACACCTTC. Its amino acids are CASSQDPGGNYGYTF.